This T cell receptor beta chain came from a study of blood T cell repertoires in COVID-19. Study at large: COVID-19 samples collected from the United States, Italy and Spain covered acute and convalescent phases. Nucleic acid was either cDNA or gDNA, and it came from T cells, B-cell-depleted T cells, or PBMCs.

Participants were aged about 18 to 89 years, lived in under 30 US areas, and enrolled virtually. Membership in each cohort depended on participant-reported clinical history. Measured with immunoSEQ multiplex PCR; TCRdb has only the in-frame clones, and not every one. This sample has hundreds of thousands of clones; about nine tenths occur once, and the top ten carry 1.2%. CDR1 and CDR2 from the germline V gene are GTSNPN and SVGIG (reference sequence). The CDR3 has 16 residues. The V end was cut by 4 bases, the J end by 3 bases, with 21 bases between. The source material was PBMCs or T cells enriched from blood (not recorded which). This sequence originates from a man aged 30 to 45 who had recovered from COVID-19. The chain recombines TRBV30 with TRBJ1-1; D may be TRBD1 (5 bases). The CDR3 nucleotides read TGTGCCTGGACCAAGCTACACCTCGCACAGGACACTGAAGCTTTCTTT. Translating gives CAWTKLHLAQDTEAFF.